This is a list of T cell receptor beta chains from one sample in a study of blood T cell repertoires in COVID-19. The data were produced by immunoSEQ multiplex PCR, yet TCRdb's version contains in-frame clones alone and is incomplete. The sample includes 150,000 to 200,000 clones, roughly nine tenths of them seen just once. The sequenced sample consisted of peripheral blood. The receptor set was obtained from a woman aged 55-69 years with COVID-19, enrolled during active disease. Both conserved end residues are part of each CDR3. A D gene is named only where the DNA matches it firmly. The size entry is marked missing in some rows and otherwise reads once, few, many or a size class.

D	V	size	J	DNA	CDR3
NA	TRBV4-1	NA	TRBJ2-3	TGCGCCAGCAGCCAACAGATCGTGGATACGCAGTATTTT	CASSQQIVDTQYF
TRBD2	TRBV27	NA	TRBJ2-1	TGTGCCAGCAGTTTCGGGACTACTGAGCAGTTCTTC	CASSFGTTEQFF
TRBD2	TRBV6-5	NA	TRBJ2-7	TGTGCCAGCAGCTCTCCCGTAGCGGGAGGGTACGAGCAGTACTTC	CASSSPVAGGYEQYF
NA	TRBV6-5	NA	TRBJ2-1	TGTGCCAGCACACGGACCTACTGGACAGCCAATGAGCAGTTCTTC	CASTRTYWTANEQFF
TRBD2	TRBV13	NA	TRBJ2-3	TGTGCCAGCAGCTTGGGACTAGCGGGAGTATGGTATTTT	CASSLGLAGVWYF
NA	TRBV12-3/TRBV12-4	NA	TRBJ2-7	TGTGCCAGCAGGCTAGACCACGAGCAGTACTTC	CASRLDHEQYF
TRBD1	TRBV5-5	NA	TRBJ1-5	TGTGCCAGCAGATTGGGTTCGGGACAGAGTTATAGCAATCAGCCCCAGCATTTT	CASRLGSGQSYSNQPQHF
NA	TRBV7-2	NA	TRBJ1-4	TGTGCCAGCAGCTTAGATCCAGGTGACATAGAAAAACTGTTTTTT	CASSLDPGDIEKLFF
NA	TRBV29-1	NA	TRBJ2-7	TGCAGCGCCCAAACGGCCTACGAGCAGTACTTC	CSAQTAYEQYF
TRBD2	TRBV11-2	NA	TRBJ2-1	TGTGCCAGCAGCTCGGGACTAGCTTACAATGAGCAGTTCTTC	CASSSGLAYNEQFF
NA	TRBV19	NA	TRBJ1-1	TGTGCCAGTAGTGCGAGCGGGACAACCCTGGCGCGCACTGAAGCTTTCTTT	CASSASGTTLARTEAFF
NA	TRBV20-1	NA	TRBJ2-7	TGCAGTGCTAGTTGGAGTCCTGAGGAATACGAGCAGTACTTC	CSASWSPEEYEQYF
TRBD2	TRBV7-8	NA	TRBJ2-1	TGTGCCAGCAGCTCCAGGACTAGCGGGATCCGATTCTTC	CASSSRTSGIRFF
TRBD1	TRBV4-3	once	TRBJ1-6	TGCGCCAGCAGCCAAGTGCCGGGACAGGGTTCATCACCCCTCCACTTT	CASSQVPGQGSSPLHF
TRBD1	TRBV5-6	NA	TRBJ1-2	TGTGCCAGCAGCATTGGACAGGGGCTATATGGCTACACCTTC	CASSIGQGLYGYTF
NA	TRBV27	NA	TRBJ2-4	TGTGCCAGCAGCTATCTTACAGGTCTAGCCAAAAACATTCAGTACTTC	CASSYLTGLAKNIQYF
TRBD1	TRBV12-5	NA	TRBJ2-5	TGTGCTAGTGCTTCCGGGGTGGCAGGGGGTTTAGAGACCCAGTACTTC	CASASGVAGGLETQYF
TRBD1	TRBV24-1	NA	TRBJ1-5	TGTGCCACCAGTGATGACAGGGAAACCCAGCATTTT	CATSDDRETQHF
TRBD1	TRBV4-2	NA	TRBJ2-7	TGTGCCAGCAGCCAAGACGTGGAACAGGGGGCCTACGAGCAGTACTTC	CASSQDVEQGAYEQYF
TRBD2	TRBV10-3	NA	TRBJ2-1	TGTGCCATCAAAAGCAGGCGGGAGGGCCTACTCTTCTACAATGAGCAGTTCTTC	CAIKSRREGLLFYNEQFF
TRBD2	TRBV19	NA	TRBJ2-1	TGTGCCAGTAGTTCAAGACTAGCGGGAGGGTACAATGAGCAGTTCTTC	CASSSRLAGGYNEQFF
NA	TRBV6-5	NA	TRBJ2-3	TGTGCCAGCAGTTACTCGCGTTCAACAGATACGCAGTATTTT	CASSYSRSTDTQYF
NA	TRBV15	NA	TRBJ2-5	TGTGCCACCAGCAGAGTCGGTGGGCTCGCGGGAGAGACCCAGTACTTC	CATSRVGGLAGETQYF
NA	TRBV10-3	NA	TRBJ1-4	TGTGCCATAGCAGGGGCCGGCAATGAAAAACTGTTTTTT	CAIAGAGNEKLFF
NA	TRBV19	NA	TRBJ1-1	TGTGCCAGTAGTATCCGGGTGGACACTGAAGCTTTCTTT	CASSIRVDTEAFF
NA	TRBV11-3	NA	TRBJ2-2	TGTGCCAGCAGCTTAGGCGGAAACACCGGGGAGCTGTTTTTT	CASSLGGNTGELFF
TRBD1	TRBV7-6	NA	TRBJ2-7	TGTGCCAGCAGCGAGACAGGGAGCTACGAGCAGTACTTC	CASSETGSYEQYF
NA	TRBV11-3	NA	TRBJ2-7	TGTGCCAGCAGCTCGAGCTTGGAGCAGTACTTC	CASSSSLEQYF
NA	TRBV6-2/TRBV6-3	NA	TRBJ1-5	TGTGCCAGCAGCCTTCCCGACAGGAGTGCCAATCAGCCCCAGCATTTT	CASSLPDRSANQPQHF
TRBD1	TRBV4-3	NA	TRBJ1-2	TGCGCCAGCAGCCAGTCAGGACAGGGGGCCTATGGCTACACCTTC	CASSQSGQGAYGYTF
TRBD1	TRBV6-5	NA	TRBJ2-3	TGTGCCAGCAGTTATAGTGGTGGTTCGGGACAGGGTACGCAGTATTTT	CASSYSGGSGQGTQYF
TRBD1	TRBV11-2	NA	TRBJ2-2	TGTGCCAGCAGCACACGACAGGGGCGCTTGACCGGGGAGCTGTTTTTT	CASSTRQGRLTGELFF
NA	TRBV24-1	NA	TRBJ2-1	TGTGCCCCGCGGCAAGGGTTCTTC	CAPRQGFF
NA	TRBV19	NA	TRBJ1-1	TGTGCCAGTAGTATAGTTAACCGGGAAGCTTTCTTT	CASSIVNREAFF
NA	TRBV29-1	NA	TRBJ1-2	TGCAGCGTTGACCAGGGCTACACCTTC	CSVDQGYTF
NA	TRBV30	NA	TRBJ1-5	TGTGCCTGGAGCGAAGACAGTAGCAATCAGCCCCAGCATTTT	CAWSEDSSNQPQHF
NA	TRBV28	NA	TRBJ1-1	TGTGCCAGCAGTTTTGAGAGCCTACCTATGAACACTGAAGCTTTCTTT	CASSFESLPMNTEAFF
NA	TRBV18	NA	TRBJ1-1	TGTGCCAGCTCACCATATGGGGGCAGCGGCACTGAAGCTTTCTTT	CASSPYGGSGTEAFF
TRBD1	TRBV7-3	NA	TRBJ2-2	TGTGCCAGCAGCCATCCCTTCAACAGGGGGCAGGGATCGACCGGGGAGCTGTTTTTT	CASSHPFNRGQGSTGELFF
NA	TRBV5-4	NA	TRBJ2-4	TGTGCCAGCAGCCCCGACAGTCGGGCCAAAAACATTCAGTACTTC	CASSPDSRAKNIQYF
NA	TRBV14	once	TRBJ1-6	TGTGCCAGCAGCCAAGATTGGGGCTCAAGGGGTTCACCCCTCCACTTT	CASSQDWGSRGSPLHF
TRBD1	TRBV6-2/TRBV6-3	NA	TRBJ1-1	TGTGCCAGCAGTACCCCTAGGACAGGGACGAACACTGAAGCTTTCTTT	CASSTPRTGTNTEAFF
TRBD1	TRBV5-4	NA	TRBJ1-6	TGTGCCAGCAGCCCCCAGCCGGACAGGGCGAATTCACCCCTCCACTTT	CASSPQPDRANSPLHF
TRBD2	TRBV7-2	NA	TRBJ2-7	TGTGCCAGCAGATCTCTAGCGGGAGGGTTCTCCTACGAGCAGTACTTC	CASRSLAGGFSYEQYF
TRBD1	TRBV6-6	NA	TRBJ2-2	TGTGCCAGCAGTTTCAGGGGGCGGGACACCGGGGAGCTGTTTTTT	CASSFRGRDTGELFF
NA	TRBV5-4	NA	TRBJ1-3	TGTGCCAGCAGCGCTAGACCAACGGGGGGAAACACCATATATTTT	CASSARPTGGNTIYF
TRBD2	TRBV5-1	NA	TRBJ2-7	TGCGCCAGCAGCTTGGGGACTAGCGGGAGGTCCTACGAGCAGTACTTC	CASSLGTSGRSYEQYF
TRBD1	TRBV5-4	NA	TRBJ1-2	TGTGCCAGCAGCGCCAGACCGGGACAGGGGCCTGGCTACACCTTC	CASSARPGQGPGYTF
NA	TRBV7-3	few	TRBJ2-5	TGTGCCAGCAGCCCGGGGGAGACCCAGTACTTC	CASSPGETQYF
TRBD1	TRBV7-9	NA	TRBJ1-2	TGTGCCAGCAGCTTATTACAGGGGGCGGCCTATGGCTACACCTTC	CASSLLQGAAYGYTF
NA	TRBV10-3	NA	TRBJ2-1	TGTGCCATCAGTCGGAGCTATCAAACCTACAATGAGCAGTTCTTC	CAISRSYQTYNEQFF
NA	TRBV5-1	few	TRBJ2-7	TGCGCCAGCAGCTTGGCACAGGTCTACGAGCAGTACTTC	CASSLAQVYEQYF
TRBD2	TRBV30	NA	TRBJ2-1	TGTTCGTGCGGGAGGGCCATCCATGAGCAGTTCTTC	CSCGRAIHEQFF
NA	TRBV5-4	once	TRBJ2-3	TGTGCCAGCAGCTCGGGACTTACTAGCACAGATACGCAGTATTTT	CASSSGLTSTDTQYF
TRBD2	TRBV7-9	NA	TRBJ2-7	TGTGCCAGCAGCCCGAGACTAGCGGGAGGGAATTTCTACGAGCAGTACTTC	CASSPRLAGGNFYEQYF